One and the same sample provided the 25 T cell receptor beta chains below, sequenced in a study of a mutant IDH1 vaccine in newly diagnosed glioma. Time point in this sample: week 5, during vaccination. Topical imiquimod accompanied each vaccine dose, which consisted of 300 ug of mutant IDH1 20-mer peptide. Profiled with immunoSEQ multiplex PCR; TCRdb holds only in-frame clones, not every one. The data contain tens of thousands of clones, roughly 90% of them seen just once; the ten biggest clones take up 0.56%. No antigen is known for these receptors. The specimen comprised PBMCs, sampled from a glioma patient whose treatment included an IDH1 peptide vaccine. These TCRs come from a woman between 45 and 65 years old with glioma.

The CDR3 loop is CASRRPDHGDGYTF. The CDR3 DNA follows: TGTGCCAGCAGGCGTCCAGATCACGGTGATGGCTACACCTTC. The rearrangement links TRBV6-5 to TRBJ1-2; D is unresolved. The CDR3 extends over 14 amino acids. V shed 6 bases and J shed 6 bases, with 17 bases lying between them. From germline, CDR1 is MNHEY and CDR2 SVGAGI.

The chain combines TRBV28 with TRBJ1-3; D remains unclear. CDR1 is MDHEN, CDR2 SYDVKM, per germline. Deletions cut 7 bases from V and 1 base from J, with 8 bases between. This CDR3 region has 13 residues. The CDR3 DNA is TGTGCCAGCATAGAAGTTTCTGGAAACACCATATATTTT. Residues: CASIEVSGNTIYF.

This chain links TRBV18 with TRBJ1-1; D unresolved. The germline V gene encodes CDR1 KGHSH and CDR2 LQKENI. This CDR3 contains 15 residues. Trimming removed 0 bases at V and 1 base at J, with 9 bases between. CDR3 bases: TGTGCCAGCTCACCACCGAACGGGCAGAACACTGAAGCTTTCTTT. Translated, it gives CASSPPNGQNTEAFF.

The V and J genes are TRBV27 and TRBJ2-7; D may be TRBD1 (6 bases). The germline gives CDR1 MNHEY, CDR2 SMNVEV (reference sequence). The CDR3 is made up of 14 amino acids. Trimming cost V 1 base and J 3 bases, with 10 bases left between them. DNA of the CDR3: TGTGCCAGCAGTTTATACAGGGTTGGCTACGAGCAGTACTTC. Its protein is CASSLYRVGYEQYF.

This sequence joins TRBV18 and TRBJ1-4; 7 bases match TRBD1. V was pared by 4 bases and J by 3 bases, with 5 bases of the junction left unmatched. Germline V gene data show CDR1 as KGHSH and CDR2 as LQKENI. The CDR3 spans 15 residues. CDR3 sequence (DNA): TGTGCCAGCTCACTTGGGACAGCCTCTAATGAAAAACTGTTTTTT. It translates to CASSLGTASNEKLFF.

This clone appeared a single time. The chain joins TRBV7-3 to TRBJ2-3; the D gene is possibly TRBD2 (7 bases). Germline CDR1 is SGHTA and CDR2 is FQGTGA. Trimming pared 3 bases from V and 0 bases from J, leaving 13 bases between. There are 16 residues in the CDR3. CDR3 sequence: CASSFRGRASTDTQYF. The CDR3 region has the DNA TGTGCCAGCAGCTTTAGGGGGAGGGCCAGCACAGATACGCAGTATTTT. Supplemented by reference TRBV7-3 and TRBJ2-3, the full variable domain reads GAGVSQTPSNKVTEKGKYVELRCDPISGHTALYWYRQSLGQGPEFLIYFQGTGAADDSGLPNDRFFAVRPEGSVSTLKIQRTERGDSAVYLCASSFRGRASTDTQYFGPGTRLTVL.

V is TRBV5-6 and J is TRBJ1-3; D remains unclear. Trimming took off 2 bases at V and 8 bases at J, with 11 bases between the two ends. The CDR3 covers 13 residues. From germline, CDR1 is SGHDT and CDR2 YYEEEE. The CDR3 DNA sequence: TGTGCCAGCAGCTTCACCCGAGGGCACACCATATATTTT. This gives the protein CASSFTRGHTIYF. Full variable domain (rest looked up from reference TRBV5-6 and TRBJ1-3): DAGVTQSPTHLIKTRGQQVTLRCSPKSGHDTVSWYQQALGQGPQFIFQYYEEEERQRGNFPDRFSGHQFPNYSSELNVNALLLGDSALYLCASSFTRGHTIYFGEGSWLTVV.

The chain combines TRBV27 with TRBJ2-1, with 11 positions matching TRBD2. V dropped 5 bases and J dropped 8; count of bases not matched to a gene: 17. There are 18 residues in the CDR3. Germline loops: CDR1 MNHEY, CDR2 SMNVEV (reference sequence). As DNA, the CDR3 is TGTGCCAGCAGTCCCCGGACTAGCGGGTTTTCCCTGGGGTATGAGCAGTTCTTC. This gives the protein CASSPRTSGFSLGYEQFF.

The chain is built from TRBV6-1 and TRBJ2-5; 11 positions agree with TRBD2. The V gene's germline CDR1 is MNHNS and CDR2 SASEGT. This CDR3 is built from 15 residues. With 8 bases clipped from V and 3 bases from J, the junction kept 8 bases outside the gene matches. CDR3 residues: CASLSGTSGKETQYF. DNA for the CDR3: TGTGCCAGCCTTAGCGGGACTAGCGGAAAAGAGACCCAGTACTTC.

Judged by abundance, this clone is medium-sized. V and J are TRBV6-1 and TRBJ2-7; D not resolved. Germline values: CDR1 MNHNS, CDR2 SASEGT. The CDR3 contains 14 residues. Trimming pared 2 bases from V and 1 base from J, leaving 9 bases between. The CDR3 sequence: CASSESPGSYEQYF. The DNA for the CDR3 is TGTGCCAGCAGTGAATCTCCCGGATCCTACGAGCAGTACTTC.

The CDR3: CASSVEGGEQYF. The DNA for the CDR3 is TGCGCCAGCAGCGTTGAGGGGGGCGAGCAGTACTTC. This chain links TRBV5-1 with TRBJ2-7; either TRBD1 or TRBD2 may fit D (6 bases each). The CDR3 is 12 amino acids. The germline CDR1 and CDR2 sequences are SGHRS and YFSETQ. Trimming cost V 4 bases and J 6 bases, with 11 bases left between them.

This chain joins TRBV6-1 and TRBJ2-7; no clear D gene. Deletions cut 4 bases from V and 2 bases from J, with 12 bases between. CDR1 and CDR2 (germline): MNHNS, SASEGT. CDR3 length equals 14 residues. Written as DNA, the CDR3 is TGTGCCAGCAGTGGGCTACCAATAACCTACGAGCAGTACTTC. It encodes CASSGLPITYEQYF.

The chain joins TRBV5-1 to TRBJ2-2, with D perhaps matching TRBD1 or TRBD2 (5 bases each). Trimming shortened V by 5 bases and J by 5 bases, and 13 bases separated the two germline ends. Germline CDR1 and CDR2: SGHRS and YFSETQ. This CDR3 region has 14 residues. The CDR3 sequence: CASRLTGRTGELFF. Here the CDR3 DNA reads TGCGCCAGCAGACTAACGGGGCGGACCGGGGAGCTGTTTTTT.

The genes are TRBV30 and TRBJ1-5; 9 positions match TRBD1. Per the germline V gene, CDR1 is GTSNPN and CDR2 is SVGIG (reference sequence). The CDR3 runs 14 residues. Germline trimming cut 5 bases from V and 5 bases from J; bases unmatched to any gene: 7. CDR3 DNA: TGTGCCTGGCGGGGACAGGGTAGGTATCAGCCCCAGCATTTT. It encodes CAWRGQGRYQPQHF.

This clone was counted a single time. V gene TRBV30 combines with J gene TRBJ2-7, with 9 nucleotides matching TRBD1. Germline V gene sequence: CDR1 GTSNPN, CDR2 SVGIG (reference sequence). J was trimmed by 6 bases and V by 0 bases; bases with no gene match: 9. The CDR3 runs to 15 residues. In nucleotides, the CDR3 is TGTGCCTGGAGTGTACTAGGACAGGGGCCGGGCGAGCAGTACTTC. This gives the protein CAWSVLGQGPGEQYF.

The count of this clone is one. The DNA for the CDR3 is TGCGCCAGCAGCTTGGGCGGGAGAGACAATGAGCAGTTCTTC. This codes for CASSLGGRDNEQFF. V is TRBV5-1 and J is TRBJ2-1; 7 bases fit TRBD2. The CDR3 covers 14 residues. With V trimmed by 0 bases and J by 5 bases, 2 bases remained unmatched. Per germline, CDR1 SGHRS and CDR2 YFSETQ.

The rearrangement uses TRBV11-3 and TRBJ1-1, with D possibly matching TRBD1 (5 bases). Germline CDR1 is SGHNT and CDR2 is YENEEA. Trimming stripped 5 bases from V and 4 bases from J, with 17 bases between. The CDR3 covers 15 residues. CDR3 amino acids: CASSPGTGSVTEAFF. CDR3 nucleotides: TGTGCCAGCAGCCCGGGGACCGGTTCCGTCACTGAAGCTTTCTTT.

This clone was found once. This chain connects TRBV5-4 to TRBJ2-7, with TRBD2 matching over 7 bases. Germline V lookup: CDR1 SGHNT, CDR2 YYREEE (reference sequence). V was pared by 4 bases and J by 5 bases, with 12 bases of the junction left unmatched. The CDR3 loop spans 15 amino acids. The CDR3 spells CASSHAWAGENEQYF. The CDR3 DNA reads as TGTGCCAGCAGCCACGCCTGGGCGGGAGAAAACGAGCAGTACTTC.

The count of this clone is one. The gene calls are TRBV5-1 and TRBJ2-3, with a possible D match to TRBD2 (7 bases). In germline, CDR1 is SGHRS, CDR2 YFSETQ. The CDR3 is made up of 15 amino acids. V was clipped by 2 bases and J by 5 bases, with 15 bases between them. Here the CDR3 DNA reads TGCGCCAGCAGCTTCCGTGGGGGGGCAGGAGATACGCAGTATTTT. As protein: CASSFRGGAGDTQYF.

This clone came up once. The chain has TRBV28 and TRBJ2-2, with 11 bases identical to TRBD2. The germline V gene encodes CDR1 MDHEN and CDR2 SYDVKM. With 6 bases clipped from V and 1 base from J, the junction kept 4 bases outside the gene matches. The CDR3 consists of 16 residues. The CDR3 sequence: CASSPGTSGNTGELFF. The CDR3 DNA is TGTGCCAGCAGCCCAGGGACTAGCGGGAACACCGGGGAGCTGTTTTTT.

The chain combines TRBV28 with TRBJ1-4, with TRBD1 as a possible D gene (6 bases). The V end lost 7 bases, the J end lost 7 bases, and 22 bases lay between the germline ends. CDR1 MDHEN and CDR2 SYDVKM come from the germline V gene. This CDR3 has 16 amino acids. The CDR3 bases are TGTGCCAGCACCCCCGAGGGGGGCCTACTCTTTGAAAAACTGTTTTTT. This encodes CASTPEGGLLFEKLFF.

CDR3: CASSSGSYEQYF. As DNA, the CDR3 is TGTGCCAGTAGCTCCGGGTCCTACGAGCAGTACTTC. The rearrangement links TRBV19 to TRBJ2-7; unclear D gene. This CDR3 contains 12 residues. Trimming took 6 bases from V and 1 from J, leaving 7 bases between them. CDR1 is LNHDA, CDR2 SQIVND, per germline (reference sequence).

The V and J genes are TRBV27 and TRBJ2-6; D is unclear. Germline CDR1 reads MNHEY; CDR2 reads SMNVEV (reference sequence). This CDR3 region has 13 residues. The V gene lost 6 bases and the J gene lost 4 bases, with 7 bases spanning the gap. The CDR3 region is CASRNAGANVLTF. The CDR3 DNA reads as TGTGCCAGCAGAAACGCGGGGGCCAACGTCCTGACTTTC.

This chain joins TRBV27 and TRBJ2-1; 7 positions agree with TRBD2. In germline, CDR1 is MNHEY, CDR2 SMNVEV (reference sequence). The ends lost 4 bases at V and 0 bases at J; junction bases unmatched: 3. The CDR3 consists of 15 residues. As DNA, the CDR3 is TGTGCCAGCAGTTCCGGGACTACCTCCTACAATGAGCAGTTCTTC. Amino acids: CASSSGTTSYNEQFF.

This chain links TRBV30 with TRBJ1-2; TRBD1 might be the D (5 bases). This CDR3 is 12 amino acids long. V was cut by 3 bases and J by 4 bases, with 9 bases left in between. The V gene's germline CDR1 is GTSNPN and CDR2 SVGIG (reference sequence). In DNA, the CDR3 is TGTGCCTGGAGAGGGACGGGCTATGGCTACACCTTC. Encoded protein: CAWRGTGYGYTF.